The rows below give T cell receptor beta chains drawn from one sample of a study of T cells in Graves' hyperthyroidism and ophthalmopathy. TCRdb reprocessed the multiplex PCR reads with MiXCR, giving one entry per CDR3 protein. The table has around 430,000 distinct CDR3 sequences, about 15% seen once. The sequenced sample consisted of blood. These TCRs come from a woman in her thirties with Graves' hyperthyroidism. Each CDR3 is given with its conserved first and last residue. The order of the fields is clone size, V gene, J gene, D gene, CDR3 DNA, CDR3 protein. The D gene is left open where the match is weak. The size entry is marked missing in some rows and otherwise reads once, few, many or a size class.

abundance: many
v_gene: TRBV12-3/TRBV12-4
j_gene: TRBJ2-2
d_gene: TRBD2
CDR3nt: TGTGCCAGCAGTCTTCTAGCGGGAGGGCCCACCGGGGAGCTGTTTTTT
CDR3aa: CASSLLAGGPTGELFF

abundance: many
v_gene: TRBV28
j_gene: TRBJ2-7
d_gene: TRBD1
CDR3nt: TGTGCCAGCAGTGAACCCGGGACAGTGATCTACGAGCAGTACTTC
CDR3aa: CASSEPGTVIYEQYF

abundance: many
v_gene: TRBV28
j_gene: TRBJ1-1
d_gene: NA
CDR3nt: TGTGCCAGCAGCTTGGGGCAAACTGAAGCTTTCTTT
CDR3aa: CASSLGQTEAFF

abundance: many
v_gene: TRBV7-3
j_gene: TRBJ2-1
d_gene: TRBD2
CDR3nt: TGTGCCAGCAGCTTAAACCCTTCTTCGGGGGGGGAGCAGTTCTTC
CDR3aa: CASSLNPSSGGEQFF

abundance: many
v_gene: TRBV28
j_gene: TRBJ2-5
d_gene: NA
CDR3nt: TGTGCCAGCAGTTTAGCGGGGGAGACCCAGTACTTC
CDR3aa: CASSLAGETQYF

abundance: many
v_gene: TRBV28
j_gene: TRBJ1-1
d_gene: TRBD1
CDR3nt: TGTGCCAGCAGTCCAGACAGGGCTGAAGACACTGAAGCTTTCTTT
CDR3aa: CASSPDRAEDTEAFF

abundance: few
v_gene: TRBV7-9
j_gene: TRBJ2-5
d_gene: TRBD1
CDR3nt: TGTGCCAGCAGCTTGCCCGAAACAGGGGGGATGGAGACCCAGTACTTC
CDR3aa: CASSLPETGGMETQYF

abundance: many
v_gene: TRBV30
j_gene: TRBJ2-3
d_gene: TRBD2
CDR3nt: TGTGCCTGGAGTCCTGGACTAGCGGGTGATACGCAGTATTTT
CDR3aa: CAWSPGLAGDTQYF

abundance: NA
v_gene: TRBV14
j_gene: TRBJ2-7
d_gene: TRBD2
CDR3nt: TGTGCCAGCAGCCGAGTAGCGGGAGGAGGCTACGAGCAGTACTTC
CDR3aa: CASSRVAGGGYEQYF

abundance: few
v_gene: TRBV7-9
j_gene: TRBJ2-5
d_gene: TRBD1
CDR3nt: TGTGCCAGCAGCGGCTCAGACAGGGGATACCAAGAGACCCAGTACTTC
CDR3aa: CASSGSDRGYQETQYF

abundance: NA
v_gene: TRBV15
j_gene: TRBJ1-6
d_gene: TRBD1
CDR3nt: TGTGCCACCAGCAAAATGACAGGGTCGGATTCACCCCTCCACTTT
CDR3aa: CATSKMTGSDSPLHF

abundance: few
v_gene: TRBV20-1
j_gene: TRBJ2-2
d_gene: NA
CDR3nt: TGCAGTGCTCTCTTACAGGGGAACACCGGGGAGCTGTTTTTT
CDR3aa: CSALLQGNTGELFF

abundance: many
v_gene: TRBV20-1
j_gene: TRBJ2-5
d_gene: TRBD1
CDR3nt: TGCAGTGCCCCCGGGACAGGGGCTTCTCAAGAGACCCAGTACTTC
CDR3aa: CSAPGTGASQETQYF

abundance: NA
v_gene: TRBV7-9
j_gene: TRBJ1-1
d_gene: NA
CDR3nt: TGTGCCAGCAGCACCCGGACGGCTGTGAACACTGAAGCTTTCTTT
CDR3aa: CASSTRTAVNTEAFF

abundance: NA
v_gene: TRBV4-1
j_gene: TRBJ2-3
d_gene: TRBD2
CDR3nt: TGCGCCAGCAGCCGGTCCGGGACTAGCGGGAGCAGTGATACGCAGTATTTT
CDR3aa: CASSRSGTSGSSDTQYF

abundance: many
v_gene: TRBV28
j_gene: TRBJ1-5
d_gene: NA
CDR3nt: TGTGCCAGCAGTTTCAGGGGCAGGAGCCCTGATCAGCCCCAGCATTTT
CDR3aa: CASSFRGRSPDQPQHF

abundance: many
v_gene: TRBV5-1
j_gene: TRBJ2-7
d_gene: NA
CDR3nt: TGCGCCAGCAGCGACTGGACGGACCGTGGAAACGAGCAGTACTTC
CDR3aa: CASSDWTDRGNEQYF

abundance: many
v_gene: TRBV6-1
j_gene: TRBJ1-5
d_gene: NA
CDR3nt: TGTGCCAGCAGTGAAGTGTGGGAGTGGCATCAGCCCCAGCATTTT
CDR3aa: CASSEVWEWHQPQHF

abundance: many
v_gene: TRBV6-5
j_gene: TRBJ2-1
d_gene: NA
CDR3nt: TGTGCCAGCAGTTACGTTGAGGGAGGCGAGCAGTTCTTC
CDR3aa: CASSYVEGGEQFF

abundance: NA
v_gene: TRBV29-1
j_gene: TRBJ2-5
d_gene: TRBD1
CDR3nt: TGCAGCGCCACCGGACAGGGAATTGACCAGTACTTC
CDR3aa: CSATGQGIDQYF

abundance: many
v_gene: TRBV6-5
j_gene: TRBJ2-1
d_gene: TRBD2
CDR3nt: TGTGCCAGCAGTTACTCGAACGCGGGAGACGGCTACAATGAGCAGTTCTTC
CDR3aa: CASSYSNAGDGYNEQFF

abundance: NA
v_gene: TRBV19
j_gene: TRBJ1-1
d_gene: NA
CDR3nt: TGTGCCAGTAGTGGACTGGTAAACACTGAAGCTTTCTTT
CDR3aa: CASSGLVNTEAFF

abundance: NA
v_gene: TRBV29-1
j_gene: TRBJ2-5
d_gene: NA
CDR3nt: TGCAGCGTTGAGTCAGGAGAGACCCAGTACTTC
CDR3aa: CSVESGETQYF

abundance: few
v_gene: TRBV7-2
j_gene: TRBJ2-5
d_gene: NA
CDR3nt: TGTGCCAGCAGCCCACAGCAGGAGACCCAGTACTTC
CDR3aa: CASSPQQETQYF

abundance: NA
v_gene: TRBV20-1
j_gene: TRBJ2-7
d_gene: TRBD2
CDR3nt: TGCAGTGCTCGACATACTAGCGGGAAGTACGAGCAGTACTTC
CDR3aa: CSARHTSGKYEQYF

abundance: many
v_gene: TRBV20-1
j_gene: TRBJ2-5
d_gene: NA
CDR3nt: TGCAGTGCTAGAACTCCGCTTTACGTTGAATTGGCGGCCCAGTACTTC
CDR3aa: CSARTPLYVELAAQYF

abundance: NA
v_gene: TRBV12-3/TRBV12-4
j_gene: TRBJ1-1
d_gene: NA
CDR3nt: TGTGCCAGCAGACGGGAGAGGGGAGCTTTCTTT
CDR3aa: CASRRERGAFF

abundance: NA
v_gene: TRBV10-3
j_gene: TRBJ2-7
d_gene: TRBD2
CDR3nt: TGTGCCATCAGAAGGACTAGCGGGGTCTACGAGCAGTACTTC
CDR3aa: CAIRRTSGVYEQYF

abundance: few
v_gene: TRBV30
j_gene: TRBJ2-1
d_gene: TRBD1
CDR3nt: TGTGCCTGGAGTGTAGTCGGGACAGCACAAATCTTC
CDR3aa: CAWSVVGTAQIF

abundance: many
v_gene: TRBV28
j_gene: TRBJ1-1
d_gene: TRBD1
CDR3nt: TGTGCCAGCATCCAAAGCCCCCGACAGGGGTTGAACACTGAAGCTTTCTTT
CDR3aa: CASIQSPRQGLNTEAFF

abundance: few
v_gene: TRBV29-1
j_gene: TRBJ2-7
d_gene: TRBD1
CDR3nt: TGCAGCGTCTACGGGACAGGGTTTCACGAGCAGTACTTC
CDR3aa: CSVYGTGFHEQYF

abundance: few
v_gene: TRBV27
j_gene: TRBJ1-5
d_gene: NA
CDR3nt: TGTGCCAGCAGTTTACCGCCTAGGGTAGGGCAACAGCCCCAGCATTTT
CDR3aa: CASSLPPRVGQQPQHF

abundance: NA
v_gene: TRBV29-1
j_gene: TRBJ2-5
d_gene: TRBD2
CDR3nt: TGCAGCGTTGGGCGGGGGGGGGAGACCCAGTACTTC
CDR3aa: CSVGRGGETQYF

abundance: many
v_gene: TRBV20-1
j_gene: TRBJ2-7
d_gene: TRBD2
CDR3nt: TGCAGTGCTCCTTCGAGAGCGGGAGTTGACGAGCAGTACTTC
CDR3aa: CSAPSRAGVDEQYF

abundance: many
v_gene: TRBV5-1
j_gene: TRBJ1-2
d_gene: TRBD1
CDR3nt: TGCGCCAGCAGCCCCGGACAGGGGCGCCTTGATGGCTACACCTTC
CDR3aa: CASSPGQGRLDGYTF

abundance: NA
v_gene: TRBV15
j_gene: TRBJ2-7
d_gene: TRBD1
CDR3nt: TGTGCCACCAGCAGAGACTATGCAGGGGGCTACGAGCAGTACTTC
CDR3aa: CATSRDYAGGYEQYF

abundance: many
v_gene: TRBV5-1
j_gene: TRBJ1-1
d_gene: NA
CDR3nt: TGCGCCAGCAGCTTTAGGGGAGGAAACACTGAAGCTTTCTTT
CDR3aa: CASSFRGGNTEAFF

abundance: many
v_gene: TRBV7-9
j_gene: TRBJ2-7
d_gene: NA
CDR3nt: TGTGCCAGCAGCTTAGTTGTCAGGGGAGGAAAAAGCGAGCAGTACTTC
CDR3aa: CASSLVVRGGKSEQYF

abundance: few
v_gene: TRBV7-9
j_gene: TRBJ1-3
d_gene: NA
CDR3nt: TGTGCCAGCAGCTTAGTACAAGGAAACACCATATATTTT
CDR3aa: CASSLVQGNTIYF

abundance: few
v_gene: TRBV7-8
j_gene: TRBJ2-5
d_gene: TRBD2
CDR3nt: TGTGCCAGCAGCACATCTAGCGGTCAAGAGACCCAGTACTTC
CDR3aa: CASSTSSGQETQYF

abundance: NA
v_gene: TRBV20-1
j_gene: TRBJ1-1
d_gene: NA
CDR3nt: TGCAGTGCTAGAGCGGACAGACCGAACACTGAAGCTTTCTTT
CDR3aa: CSARADRPNTEAFF

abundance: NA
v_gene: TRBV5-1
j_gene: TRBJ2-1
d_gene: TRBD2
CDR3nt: TGCGCCAGCAGCCATCCCGGGACTAGCGGGGGGAGCTCCTACAATGAGCAGTTCTTC
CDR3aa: CASSHPGTSGGSSYNEQFF

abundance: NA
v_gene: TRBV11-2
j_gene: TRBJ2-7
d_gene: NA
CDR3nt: TGTGCCAGCAGCTCCCAGACACACGGAACCTACGAGCAGTACTTC
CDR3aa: CASSSQTHGTYEQYF

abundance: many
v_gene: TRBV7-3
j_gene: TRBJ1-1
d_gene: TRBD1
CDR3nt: TGTGCCAGCAGCTCACAGGGGGCGAATACTGAAGCTTTCTTT
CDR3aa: CASSSQGANTEAFF

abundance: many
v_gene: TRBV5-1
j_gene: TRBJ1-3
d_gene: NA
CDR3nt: TGCGCCAGCAGCCAACAGGGAGCTGGAAACACCATATATTTT
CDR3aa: CASSQQGAGNTIYF

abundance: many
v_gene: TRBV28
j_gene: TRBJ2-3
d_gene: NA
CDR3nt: TGTGCCAGCAGTTTGAGCGGGTTAAAGCCCACAGATACGCAGTATTTT
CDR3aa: CASSLSGLKPTDTQYF

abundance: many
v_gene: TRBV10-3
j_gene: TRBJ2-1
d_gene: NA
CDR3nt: TGTGCCATCAGTGACCGGGGGAGCTCCTACAATGAGCAGTTCTTC
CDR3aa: CAISDRGSSYNEQFF

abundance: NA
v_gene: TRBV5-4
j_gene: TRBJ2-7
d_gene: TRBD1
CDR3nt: TGTGCCAGCAGCCCGGACTCGACAGGGGGCTACGAGCAGTACTTC
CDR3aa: CASSPDSTGGYEQYF